A single sample is the source of the 2 T cell receptor beta chains below, sequenced in a study of blood T cells in healthy people across ages. Through a sample-barcoded 5' primer and a J-beta primer mix, a second PCR was run for roughly 7 to 12 cycles. TCRdb processed the 5' RACE reads anew with MiXCR; each CDR3 protein has one entry. Of over 500,000 distinct CDR3 sequences in the sample, 52% are singletons; the top ten hold roughly 14%. The sequencing sample was made of blood. These receptors all stem from a woman at least 80 years old in good health.

Many counts were recorded for this clonotype. The chain joins TRBV7-2 to TRBJ2-7, with 7 bases aligning to TRBD1. Looked up from germline, CDR1 is SGHTA and CDR2 is FQGNSA. The CDR3 is made up of 15 amino acids. V was pared by 3 bases and J by 0 bases, with 5 bases of the junction left unmatched. The CDR3 protein is CASSLGYRGSYEQYF. The CDR3 bases are TGTGCCAGCAGCTTGGGTTACAGGGGCTCCTACGAGCAGTACTTC.

This clonotype turned up a few times. Since a much larger clone is just one base distant, this may be a read error. CDR3 nucleotides: TGTGCCAGCAGTGTACCAGGGAGTAACTATGGCTACACCTTC. Its protein product is CASSVPGSNYGYTF. The chain recombines TRBV6-6 with TRBJ1-2; TRBD1 is a possible D gene (5 bases). V was cut by 5 bases and J by 1 base, with 11 bases left in between. CDR1 and CDR2 (germline): MNHNY, SVGAGI (reference sequence). This CDR3 spans 14 amino acids.